This TCR beta chain originates from a study of T-cell reconstitution after alpha-beta-depleted transplantation in children. V shed 0 bases and J shed 3 bases, with 11 bases lying between them. Germline V gene data show CDR1 as LGHDT and CDR2 as YNNKEL (reference sequence). The CDR3 covers 15 residues. This clonotype occurred many times. For TCRbeta, the library was prepared with unique molecular identifiers. TCRdb reprocessed the PCR reads with MiXCR, giving one entry per CDR3 protein. The profile shows a few hundred thousand distinct CDR3 sequences, almost 10% of them singletons. The source is a human donor who donated a stem cell graft to a child with SCID. Sample: PBMCs from the stem cell graft donor, taken from the stem cell graft. This chain links TRBV3-1 with TRBJ2-5, with D perhaps TRBD2 (6 bases). In nucleotides, the CDR3 is TGTGCCAGCAGCCAAGATATCCTAGCGAAAGAGACCCAGTACTTC. Its protein is CASSQDILAKETQYF.